The 29 T cell receptor beta chains below come from one sample, sequenced in a study of CD8 T cells in Susac syndrome. Reverse transcription of roughly 0.5 to 1 ug RNA was carried out with random hexamers. Via MiXCR, TCRdb re-called the immunoSEQ multiplex PCR reads, giving one row per CDR3 protein. The table shows 150,000 to 200,000 distinct CDR3 sequences, with just under 95% occurring only once. Sequenced: CD4+ T cells from PBMCs. Source of these receptors: a human donor in good health.

The chain is built from TRBV6-1 and TRBJ2-3; D possibly corresponds to TRBD2 (6 bases). CDR1 and CDR2 (germline): MNHNS, SASEGT. V lost 2 bases to trimming and J lost 6 bases, with 12 bases between them. The CDR3 extends over 14 amino acids. CDR3 in DNA: TGTGCCAGCAGTGAACTAGCACGGGGGGATACGCAGTATTTT. Its translation is CASSELARGDTQYF.

In DNA form, the CDR3 reads TGCAGTGCCCGCGGACAGGGCTATGGCTACACCTTC. It is translated as CSARGQGYGYTF. The rearrangement links TRBV20-1 to TRBJ1-2; 8 nucleotides line up with TRBD1. The CDR3 is 12 residues long. Germline loops: CDR1 DFQATT, CDR2 SNEGSKA (reference sequence). The V segment lost 6 bases and the J segment 4 bases; nucleotides outside the gene matches: 4.

V usage is TRBV11-2 and J usage is TRBJ2-7, with 7 bases fitting TRBD1. The germline gives CDR1 SGHAT, CDR2 FQNNGV. Trimming removed 5 bases from V and 2 bases from J; junction bases left unmatched: 12. The CDR3 runs to 16 residues. CDR3 loop: CASSPLRGSMPYEQYF. The CDR3 DNA reads as TGTGCCAGCAGCCCACTCAGGGGGAGTATGCCCTACGAGCAGTACTTC.

The J gene is TRBJ1-2, the V gene TRBV6-1; 11 positions match TRBD1. Germline assignment: CDR1 MNHNS and CDR2 SASEGT. The ends lost 6 bases at V and 8 bases at J; junction bases unmatched: 5. This CDR3 contains 13 residues. The CDR3 DNA reads TGTGCCAGCAGATTGGGACAGGGGGACGGCTACACCTTC. Protein: CASRLGQGDGYTF.

V is TRBV12-3 or TRBV12-4 and J is TRBJ1-1; D is perhaps TRBD1 (6 bases). The CDR3 loop spans 14 amino acids. Trimming pared 7 bases from V and 1 base from J, leaving 13 bases between. This CDR3 is CASTGGGSNTEAFF. Written as DNA, the CDR3 is TGTGCCAGCACTGGGGGCGGCTCGAACACTGAAGCTTTCTTT.

This clonotype was observed once. V is TRBV5-4 and J is TRBJ2-3; tentatively, D is TRBD2 (6 bases). The CDR3 runs to 15 residues. Deletions cut 2 bases from V and 0 bases from J, with 10 bases between. The germline CDR1 and CDR2 sequences are SGHNT and YYREEE (reference sequence). The CDR3 here is CASSLRSGSTDTQYF. As DNA, the CDR3 is TGTGCCAGCAGCTTACGTAGCGGAAGCACAGATACGCAGTATTTT.

This rearrangement joins TRBV7-9 to TRBJ2-5, with D maybe TRBD2 (6 bases). From germline, CDR1 is SEHNR and CDR2 FQNEAQ (reference sequence). The CDR3 covers 14 residues. Trimming removed 3 bases from V and 6 bases from J, with 14 bases in between. CDR3 amino acids: CASSFSWREKTQYF. CDR3 nucleotide sequence: TGTGCCAGCAGCTTTTCATGGAGGGAAAAGACCCAGTACTTC.

The chain is built from TRBV30 and TRBJ2-3, with a tentative D call TRBD1 (6 bases). Deletions cut 4 bases from V and 2 bases from J, with 13 bases between. Germline CDR1 is GTSNPN and CDR2 is SVGIG (reference sequence). The CDR3 length is 14 residues. CDR3 sequence reads: CAWTQGTPTDTQYF. Here the CDR3 DNA reads TGTGCCTGGACCCAGGGGACCCCCACAGATACGCAGTATTTT. Full variable domain (rest looked up from reference TRBV30 and TRBJ2-3): SQTIHQWPATLVQPVGSPLSLECTVEGTSNPNLYWYRQAAGRGLQLLFYSVGIGQISSEVPQNLSASRPQDRQFILSSKKLLLSDSGFYLCAWTQGTPTDTQYFGPGTRLTVL.

CDR3 nucleotide sequence: TGCAGCGTGGGGGGGAACCCACGGATAGAGGAGCAGTTCTTC. Protein sequence: CSVGGNPRIEEQFF. This sequence joins TRBV29-1 and TRBJ2-1; TRBD2 agrees at 7 bases. Trimming removed 6 bases from V and 10 bases from J; junction bases left unmatched: 15. CDR1 and CDR2 (germline): SQVTM, ANQGSEA. The CDR3 extends over 14 amino acids.

The V call is TRBV20-1, the J call TRBJ1-5, with D tentatively TRBD1 (6 bases). CDR1 and CDR2 from the germline V gene are DFQATT and SNEGSKA (reference sequence). This CDR3 comprises 15 residues. Trimming cost V 2 bases and J 7 bases, with 18 bases left between them. CDR3 residues: CSARRSGGAEQPQHF. In DNA form, the CDR3 reads TGCAGTGCTAGACGCTCTGGGGGGGCCGAACAGCCCCAGCATTTT.

The chain has TRBV29-1 and TRBJ2-2, with a tentative D call TRBD1 (6 bases). There are 12 residues in the CDR3. V shed 3 bases and J shed 5 bases, with 7 bases lying between them. Germline CDR1 reads SQVTM; CDR2 reads ANQGSEA. CDR3 amino acids: CSVDRGTGELFF. CDR3 DNA sequence: TGCAGCGTTGACAGGGGAACCGGGGAGCTGTTTTTT.

The chain couples TRBV12-3 or TRBV12-4 to TRBJ2-1; maybe TRBD2 (7 bases). CDR3 length equals 13 residues. The germline V and J ends were trimmed by 10 bases and 3 bases, with 13 bases remaining between them. The CDR3 loop reads CAIRGALYNEQFF. Written as DNA, the CDR3 is TGTGCCATCCGGGGGGCCCTCTACAATGAGCAGTTCTTC.

The gene calls are TRBV20-1 and TRBJ1-3; 7 bases are a match to TRBD1. Germline V gene lookup returns CDR1 DFQATT and CDR2 SNEGSKA (reference sequence). This CDR3 comprises 14 residues. Trimming removed 3 bases from V and 3 bases from J; junction bases left unmatched: 5. The CDR3 DNA follows: TGCAGTGCTAGGTCACAGGGGCTTGGAAACACCATATATTTT. This translates into CSARSQGLGNTIYF.

The chain employs TRBV7-3 and TRBJ1-5, with 7 positions matching TRBD1. The CDR3 contains 15 residues. In germline, CDR1 is SGHTA, CDR2 FQGTGA. Trimming removed 0 bases from V and 4 bases from J; junction bases left unmatched: 3. The CDR3 nucleotides are TGTGCCAGCAGCTTAACGGGGGACAGAAATCAGCCCCAGCATTTT. It encodes CASSLTGDRNQPQHF.

Only one count was recorded for this clonotype. The rearrangement links TRBV30 to TRBJ2-7, with D possibly matching TRBD1 (5 bases). The CDR3 consists of 12 residues. Germline assignment: CDR1 GTSNPN and CDR2 SVGIG (reference sequence). Between the trimmed V and J ends, which lost 0 bases and 4 bases, there was a span of 7 bases. The CDR3 spells CAWSVGVYEQYF. In DNA form, the CDR3 reads TGTGCCTGGAGTGTAGGGGTTTACGAGCAGTACTTC. Based on the CDR3 plus reference TRBV30 and TRBJ2-7, the full variable domain is SQTIHQWPATLVQPVGSPLSLECTVEGTSNPNLYWYRQAAGRGLQLLFYSVGIGQISSEVPQNLSASRPQDRQFILSSKKLLLSDSGFYLCAWSVGVYEQYFGPGTRLTVT.

The chain uses TRBV3-1 and TRBJ1-1; D ambiguous. Deletions cut 0 bases from V and 2 bases from J, with 10 bases between. This CDR3 comprises 15 residues. The germline V gene has CDR1 LGHDT and CDR2 YNNKEL (reference sequence). The CDR3 spells CASSQEPGLNTEAFF. Here the CDR3 DNA reads TGTGCCAGCAGCCAAGAACCGGGCCTTAACACTGAAGCTTTCTTT.

In its sample, this clonotype was seen a few times. This sequence joins TRBV4-2 and TRBJ2-7, with D possibly TRBD1 on 6 matching bases. Per germline, CDR1 LGHNA and CDR2 YNFKEQ. V was trimmed by 1 base and J by 2 bases, leaving 15 bases between them. CDR3 size: 16 residues. The CDR3 DNA follows: TGTGCCAGCAGCCAAGTTTTTGTACAGGGCCCCTACGAGCAGTACTTC. Protein product: CASSQVFVQGPYEQYF.

The rearrangement joins TRBV15 to TRBJ1-6; TRBD1 aligns across 7 bases. After removal of 0 bases from V and 15 bases from J, the junction contained 5 bases not matched to a gene. Germline loops: CDR1 LNHNV, CDR2 YYDKDF (reference sequence). CDR3 length: 13 residues. CDR3 sequence: CATSRDTGENLHF. For the CDR3, the DNA is TGTGCCACCAGCAGAGATACAGGGGAAAACCTCCACTTT.

The gene calls are TRBV20-1 and TRBJ1-2, with no clear D. The CDR3 contains 14 residues. CDR1 is DFQATT and CDR2 is SNEGSKA in the germline V gene (reference sequence). V shed 3 bases and J shed 3 bases, with 14 bases lying between them. DNA for the CDR3: TGCAGTGCTAGGAGGGTAGGGAGAGACTATGGCTACACCTTC. Its translation is CSARRVGRDYGYTF.

The V call is TRBV4-2, the J call TRBJ2-4; perhaps TRBD2 as D (6 bases). Germline values: CDR1 LGHNA, CDR2 YNFKEQ. V was pared by 0 bases and J by 1 base, with 7 bases between. CDR3 size: 15 residues. The CDR3: CASSQDGGAKNIQYF. In nucleotides, the CDR3 is TGTGCCAGCAGCCAAGATGGGGGGGCCAAAAACATTCAGTACTTC.

The J gene is TRBJ2-6, the V gene TRBV7-9; D remains unclear. Trimming pared 3 bases from V and 4 bases from J, leaving 7 bases between. Looked up from germline, CDR1 is SEHNR and CDR2 is FQNEAQ (reference sequence). The CDR3 sequence is 14 residues long. The CDR3 reads CASSFPGGANVLTF. The CDR3 DNA reads as TGTGCCAGCAGCTTTCCCGGAGGGGCCAACGTCCTGACTTTC. The whole variable domain, filled in from reference TRBV7-9 and TRBJ2-6, reads DTGVSQNPRHKITKRGQNVTFRCDPISEHNRLYWYRQTLGQGPEFLTYFQNEAQLEKSRLLSDRFSAERPKGSFSTLEIQRTEQGDSAMYLCASSFPGGANVLTFGAGSRLTVL.

The chain employs TRBV6-5 and TRBJ2-3, with 7 bases fitting TRBD1. Trimming took 2 bases from V and 0 from J; bases not matched to a gene: 5. There are 16 residues in the CDR3. Germline V CDR1 and CDR2: MNHEY, SVGAGI. The CDR3 loop reads CASSYDRGRSTDTQYF. DNA for the CDR3: TGTGCCAGCAGTTACGATAGGGGGCGTAGCACAGATACGCAGTATTTT.

This rearrangement joins TRBV14 to TRBJ1-3; D remains unclear. The CDR3 is 14 residues long. The V end lost 2 bases, the J end lost 3 bases, and 8 bases lay between the germline ends. The germline V gene encodes CDR1 SGHDN and CDR2 FVKESK. CDR3 DNA sequence: TGTGCCAGCAGCCAACAGTTCCTTGGAAACACCATATATTTT. It specifies CASSQQFLGNTIYF.

The J gene is TRBJ2-7, the V gene TRBV7-2; possibly TRBD2 for D (5 bases). The CDR3 has 14 amino acids. Germline values: CDR1 SGHTA, CDR2 FQGNSA. Deletions cut 5 bases from V and 1 base from J, with 12 bases between. The CDR3 protein is CASSQPGLSYEQYF. CDR3 coding DNA: TGTGCCAGCAGCCAGCCGGGATTGTCCTACGAGCAGTACTTC.

The chain is built from TRBV2 and TRBJ2-1, with unresolved D. CDR3 length: 14 residues. Trimming stripped 5 bases from V and 0 bases from J, with 8 bases between. Germline CDR1 and CDR2: SNHLY and FYNNEI. CDR3 coding DNA: TGTGCCAGCAGTCCGAGTAGCTCCTACAATGAGCAGTTCTTC. Its protein is CASSPSSSYNEQFF.

J is TRBJ1-3 and V is TRBV9; D not certain. V was trimmed by 3 bases and J by 2 bases, leaving 21 bases between them. This CDR3 has 18 residues. Germline CDR1 SGDLS, CDR2 YYNGEE. The DNA for the CDR3 is TGTGCCAGCAGCGCAGGTTCCGGACGGATCGTCGCTGGAAACACCATATATTTT. This sequence encodes CASSAGSGRIVAGNTIYF. Variable domain in full (rest from reference TRBV9 and TRBJ1-3): DSGVTQTPKHLITATGQRVTLRCSPRSGDLSVYWYQQSLDQGLQFLIQYYNGEERAKGNILERFSAQQFPDLHSELNLSSLELGDSALYFCASSAGSGRIVAGNTIYFGEGSWLTVV.

The J gene is TRBJ1-5, the V gene TRBV12-3 or TRBV12-4; D possibly corresponds to TRBD1 (5 bases). CDR3 length equals 14 residues. The V end was cut by 3 bases, the J end by 2 bases, with 8 bases between. CDR3 sequence: CASSFTGGNQPQHF. CDR3 DNA: TGTGCCAGCAGTTTTACGGGGGGCAATCAGCCCCAGCATTTT.

J is TRBJ1-1 and V is TRBV18; TRBD1 might be the D (5 bases). This CDR3 region has 13 residues. Trimming stripped 6 bases from V and 1 base from J, with 9 bases between. Germline V lookup: CDR1 KGHSH, CDR2 LQKENI. The DNA for the CDR3 is TGTGCCAGCTCCCGGGGACGGAACACTGAAGCTTTCTTT. This translates into CASSRGRNTEAFF.

Written as DNA, the CDR3 is TGTGCCAGCAGTCAGGACAGGGCGGCCACTGAAGCTTTCTTT. This sequence encodes CASSQDRAATEAFF. The chain combines TRBV2 with TRBJ1-1, with TRBD1 matching over 8 bases. Germline values: CDR1 SNHLY, CDR2 FYNNEI. With 5 bases clipped from V and 4 bases from J, the junction kept 6 bases outside the gene matches. The CDR3 is made up of 14 amino acids.